Below are 15 T cell receptor beta chains sequenced from a single sample in a study of blood T cell repertoires in COVID-19. Sequencing used immunoSEQ multiplex PCR; TCRdb keeps in-frame clones, though not all of them. The table lists roughly 250,000 clones, approximately 83% of them singletons. Input material: PBMCs or T cells enriched from blood (not recorded which). All receptors come from a woman aged 25-40 years who had recovered from COVID-19.

V gene TRBV19 combines with J gene TRBJ1-4; possibly TRBD1 for D (5 bases). This CDR3 contains 16 residues. V lost 7 bases to trimming and J lost 4 bases, with 19 bases between them. Germline V gene sequence: CDR1 LNHDA, CDR2 SQIVND (reference sequence). CDR3 amino acids: CASTRNLGQGNEKLFF. Here the CDR3 DNA reads TGTGCCAGTACCCGTAATTTGGGGCAGGGTAATGAAAAACTGTTTTTT.

This clone came up once. The rearrangement joins TRBV5-5 to TRBJ2-1, with 11 bases matching TRBD2. The CDR3 has 15 residues. The V and J ends lost 4 bases and 5 bases, in that order; junction bases with no gene match: 5. Per the germline V gene, CDR1 is SGHKS and CDR2 is YYEKEE (reference sequence). The CDR3: CASSLGTSGNNEQFF. DNA of the CDR3: TGTGCCAGCAGCCTCGGGACTAGCGGAAACAATGAGCAGTTCTTC.

The chain combines TRBV5-6 with TRBJ1-5; D is ambiguous. Trimming took off 4 bases at V and 5 bases at J, with 7 bases between the two ends. The germline V gene encodes CDR1 SGHDT and CDR2 YYEEEE. The CDR3 covers 12 residues. The CDR3 bases are TGTGCCAGCAGCGCGGCGGATCAGCCCCAGCATTTT. Translated: CASSAADQPQHF.

The chain carries TRBV15 and TRBJ2-6; no firm D call. The germline CDR1 and CDR2 sequences are LNHNV and YYDKDF (reference sequence). V lost 0 bases to trimming and J lost 3 bases, with 9 bases between them. The CDR3 has 16 residues. The CDR3 loop reads CATSRDRLIGANVLTF. The CDR3 DNA follows: TGTGCCACCAGCAGAGATCGGTTGATTGGGGCCAACGTCCTGACTTTC.

This chain joins TRBV7-9 and TRBJ1-1, with 7 bases matching TRBD1. The V gene's germline CDR1 is SEHNR and CDR2 FQNEAQ (reference sequence). The CDR3 is made up of 15 amino acids. With V trimmed by 5 bases and J by 2 bases, 8 bases remained unmatched. The CDR3 loop is CASSPDRVGNTEAFF. CDR3 DNA sequence: TGTGCCAGCAGCCCCGACAGGGTCGGCAACACTGAAGCTTTCTTT.

This chain uses TRBV27 with TRBJ1-1; the D is unclear. Germline assignment: CDR1 MNHEY and CDR2 SMNVEV (reference sequence). V was shortened by 7 bases and J by 6 bases, with 21 bases between the two germline ends. The CDR3 spans 15 residues. CDR3 DNA: TGTGCCAGCAACCCTTCATGGAGCCCTCGGGCTGAAGCTTTCTTT. Its protein product is CASNPSWSPRAEAFF.

The V and J genes are TRBV30 and TRBJ1-1; D remains ambiguous. The germline V gene has CDR1 GTSNPN and CDR2 SVGIG (reference sequence). Trimming cost V 3 bases and J 8 bases, with 22 bases left between them. CDR3 length: 15 residues. The CDR3 loop reads CAWRSDWNRASEAFF. In nucleotides, the CDR3 is TGTGCCTGGAGGTCGGACTGGAACCGAGCGTCCGAAGCTTTCTTT.

The chain joins TRBV7-9 to TRBJ1-2; D is unclear. The CDR3 is 15 amino acids. The V gene's germline CDR1 is SEHNR and CDR2 FQNEAQ (reference sequence). Trimming removed 8 bases from V and 2 bases from J, with 18 bases in between. The CDR3 DNA reads TGTGCCAGCGCACCCTCAGGTCCCGCAAACTATGGCTACACCTTC. Translation: CASAPSGPANYGYTF.

This rearrangement joins TRBV7-8 to TRBJ1-5; tentative D call: TRBD1 (5 bases). V was cut by 0 bases and J by 4 bases, with 7 bases left in between. Germline V gene sequence: CDR1 SGHVS, CDR2 FQNEAQ. The CDR3 covers 14 residues. The CDR3 loop is CASSLAAGNQPQHF. DNA for the CDR3: TGTGCCAGCAGCTTAGCGGCAGGGAATCAGCCCCAGCATTTT.

This clone was recorded a few times. The J gene is TRBJ1-2, the V gene TRBV12-3 or TRBV12-4; D not certain. The V end lost 2 bases, the J end lost 4 bases, and 5 bases lay between the germline ends. The CDR3 is 12 residues long. In nucleotides, the CDR3 is TGTGCCAGCAGTTTATTCGGCTATGGCTACACCTTC. Residues: CASSLFGYGYTF.

The genes are TRBV6-5 and TRBJ2-5, with 9 positions matching TRBD1. The ends lost 5 bases at V and 2 bases at J; junction bases unmatched: 3. Germline V gives CDR1 MNHEY, CDR2 SVGAGI. The length of the CDR3 is 14 residues. The CDR3 coding sequence is TGTGCCAGCAGTCTGGGACAGGGTCAAGAGACCCAGTACTTC. Translating gives CASSLGQGQETQYF.

The chain carries TRBV5-5 and TRBJ2-3; D might be TRBD1 (5 bases). The V and J ends lost 1 base and 2 bases respectively, with 11 bases between them. The length of the CDR3 is 15 residues. Germline CDR1 SGHKS, CDR2 YYEKEE (reference sequence). The CDR3 DNA follows: TGTGCCAGCAGCTTGCGACAGACCTACACAGATACGCAGTATTTT. Translated: CASSLRQTYTDTQYF.

In this sample, this clone turned up a few times. The V call is TRBV9, the J call TRBJ2-1, with 7 bases that match TRBD2. The CDR3 consists of 15 residues. V dropped 3 bases and J dropped 4; count of bases not matched to a gene: 7. The germline V gene encodes CDR1 SGDLS and CDR2 YYNGEE. CDR3 residues: CASSASGERYNEQFF. The CDR3 nucleotides read TGTGCCAGCAGCGCCAGCGGGGAGCGTTACAATGAGCAGTTCTTC.

The chain carries TRBV9 and TRBJ2-3; 10 bases match TRBD2. There are 17 residues in the CDR3. Unmatched junction bases numbered 9, after V lost 0 bases and J lost 5 bases. Looked up from germline, CDR1 is SGDLS and CDR2 is YYNGEE. CDR3 sequence: CASSVEVLAGSGDTQYF. DNA of the CDR3: TGTGCCAGCAGCGTAGAGGTACTAGCGGGATCCGGAGATACGCAGTATTTT.

V gene TRBV7-8 combines with J gene TRBJ2-7; the match to TRBD2 covers 8 bases. J was trimmed by 3 bases and V by 0 bases; bases with no gene match: 7. Germline CDR1 is SGHVS and CDR2 is FQNEAQ. There are 16 residues in the CDR3. In nucleotides, the CDR3 is TGTGCCAGCAGCTTAGCGGGCGGGGGGCTTTTCTACGAGCAGTACTTC. As protein: CASSLAGGGLFYEQYF.